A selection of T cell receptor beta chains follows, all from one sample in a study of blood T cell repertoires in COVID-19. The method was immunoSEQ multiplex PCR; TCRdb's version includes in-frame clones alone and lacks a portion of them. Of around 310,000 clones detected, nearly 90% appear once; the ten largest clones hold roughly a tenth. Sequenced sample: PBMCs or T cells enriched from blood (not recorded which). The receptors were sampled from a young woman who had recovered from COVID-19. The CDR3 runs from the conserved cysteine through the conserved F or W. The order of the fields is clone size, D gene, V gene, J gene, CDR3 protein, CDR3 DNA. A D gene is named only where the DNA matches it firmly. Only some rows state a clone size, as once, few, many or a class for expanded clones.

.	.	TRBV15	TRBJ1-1	CATSRDGGAEAFF	TGTGCCACCAGCAGAGATGGCGGGGCGGAAGCTTTCTTT
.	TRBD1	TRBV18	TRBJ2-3	CASSPKTGGTDTQYF	TGTGCCAGCTCACCAAAGACAGGGGGTACCGATACGCAGTATTTT
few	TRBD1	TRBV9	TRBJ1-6	CASSVLQGGNSPLHF	TGTGCCAGCAGCGTTCTCCAGGGGGGCAATTCACCCCTCCACTTT
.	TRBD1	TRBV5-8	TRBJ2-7	CASSFTGGGEQYF	TGTGCCAGCAGCTTCACAGGGGGAGGCGAGCAGTACTTC
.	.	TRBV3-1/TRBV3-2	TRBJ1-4	CASSQQDWQVLFF	TGTGCCAGCAGCCAACAGGATTGGCAGGTTCTATTTTTT
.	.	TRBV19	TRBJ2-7	CASSIGVSSYEQYF	TGTGCCAGTAGTATAGGCGTGAGCTCCTACGAGCAGTACTTC
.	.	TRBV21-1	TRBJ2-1	CASSRIFRVGSYNEQFF	TGTGCCAGCAGCAGGATATTCAGGGTGGGCTCCTACAATGAGCAGTTCTTC
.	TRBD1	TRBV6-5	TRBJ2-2	CASRTGGTGELFF	TGTGCCAGTCGGACAGGGGGCACCGGGGAGCTGTTTTTT
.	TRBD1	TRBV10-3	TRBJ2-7	CAISGQGAYEQYF	TGTGCCATCAGTGGACAGGGAGCCTACGAGCAGTACTTC
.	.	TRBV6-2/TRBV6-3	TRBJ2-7	CASSYSASFYEQYF	TGTGCCAGCAGTTACTCAGCCTCCTTCTACGAGCAGTACTTC
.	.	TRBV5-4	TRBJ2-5	CASSLAGGIGGETQYF	TGTGCCAGCAGCTTGGCCGGGGGGATAGGGGGAGAGACCCAGTACTTC
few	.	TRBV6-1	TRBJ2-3	CASSEMGAGLRTDTQYF	TGTGCCAGCAGTGAAATGGGGGCGGGACTACGCACAGATACGCAGTATTTT
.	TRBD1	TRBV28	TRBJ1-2	CASSLPDRGHGYTF	TGTGCCAGCAGTTTACCGGACAGGGGTCATGGCTACACCTTC
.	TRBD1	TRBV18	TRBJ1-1	CASSVRTGGYTEAFF	TGTGCCAGCTCGGTCAGGACAGGGGGGTACACTGAAGCTTTCTTT
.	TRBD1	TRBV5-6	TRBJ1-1	CASSFGQGVLRTEAFF	TGTGCCAGCAGCTTTGGACAGGGGGTGTTAAGGACTGAAGCTTTCTTT
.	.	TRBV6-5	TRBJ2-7	CASSSGVAYEQYF	TGTGCCAGCAGTTCCGGGGTGGCCTACGAGCAGTACTTC
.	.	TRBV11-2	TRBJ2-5	CASSPRTSQGETQYF	TGTGCCAGCAGCCCCAGGACATCACAGGGAGAGACCCAGTACTTC
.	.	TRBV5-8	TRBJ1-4	CASSSGIGGGNEKLFF	TGTGCCAGCAGCTCGGGGATTGGTGGGGGCAATGAAAAACTGTTTTTT
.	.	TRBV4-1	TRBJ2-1	CASGLAGGVTMEQFF	TGCGCCAGTGGTCTCGCTGGCGGGGTTACAATGGAGCAGTTCTTC
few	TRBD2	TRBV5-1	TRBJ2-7	CATSDPSGGYEQYF	TGCGCCACCTCTGACCCTAGCGGGGGCTACGAGCAGTACTTC
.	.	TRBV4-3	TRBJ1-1	CASSRNYENTEAFF	TGCGCCAGCAGCCGGAACTACGAAAACACTGAAGCTTTCTTT
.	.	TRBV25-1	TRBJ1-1	CASSAHRTNTEAFF	TGTGCCAGCAGTGCACACAGAACGAACACTGAAGCTTTCTTT
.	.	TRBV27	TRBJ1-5	CASSWAAGQPQHF	TGTGCCAGCAGTTGGGCCGCGGGTCAGCCCCAGCATTTT
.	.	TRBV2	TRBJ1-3	CASSLGASPGNTIYF	TGTGCCAGCAGCCTAGGGGCCTCGCCTGGAAACACCATATATTTT
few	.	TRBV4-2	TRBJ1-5	CASSQVTGNQPQHF	TGTGCCAGCAGCCAAGTAACAGGTAATCAGCCCCAGCATTTT
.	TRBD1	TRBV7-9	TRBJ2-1	CASSLTGGNANEQFF	TGTGCCAGCAGCTTGACAGGGGGGAATGCCAATGAGCAGTTCTTC
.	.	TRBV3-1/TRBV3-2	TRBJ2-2	CASSQAGPKFGELFF	TGTGCCAGCAGCCAAGCGGGTCCCAAGTTCGGGGAGCTGTTTTTT
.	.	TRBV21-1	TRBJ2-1	CASSKGGRYNEQFF	TGTGCCAGCAGCAAAGGGGGCAGATACAATGAGCAGTTCTTC